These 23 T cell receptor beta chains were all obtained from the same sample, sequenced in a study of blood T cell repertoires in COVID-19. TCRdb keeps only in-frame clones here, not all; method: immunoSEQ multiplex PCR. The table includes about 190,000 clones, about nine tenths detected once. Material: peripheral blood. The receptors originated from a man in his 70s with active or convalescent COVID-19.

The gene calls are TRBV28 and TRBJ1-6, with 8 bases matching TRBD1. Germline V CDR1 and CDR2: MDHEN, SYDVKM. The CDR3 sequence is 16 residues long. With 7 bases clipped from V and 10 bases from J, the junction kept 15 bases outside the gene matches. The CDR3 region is CASIGQGLLPGSPLHF. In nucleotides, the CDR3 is TGTGCCAGCATAGGACAGGGCCTCCTCCCCGGATCACCCCTCCACTTT.

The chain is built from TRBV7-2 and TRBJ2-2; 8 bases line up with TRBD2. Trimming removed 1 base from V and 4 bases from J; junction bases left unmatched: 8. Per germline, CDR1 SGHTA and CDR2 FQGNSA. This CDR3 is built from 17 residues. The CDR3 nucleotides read TGTGCCAGCAGCTTAGGACTAGCGCCAGACTTCACCGGGGAGCTGTTTTTT. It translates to CASSLGLAPDFTGELFF.

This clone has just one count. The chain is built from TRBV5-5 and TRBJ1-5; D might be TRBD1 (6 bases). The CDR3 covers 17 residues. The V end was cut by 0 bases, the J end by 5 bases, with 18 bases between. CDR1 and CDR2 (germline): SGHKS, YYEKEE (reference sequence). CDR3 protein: CASSLGDIIAAYQPQHF. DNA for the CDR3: TGTGCCAGCAGCTTGGGGGACATAATTGCTGCTTATCAGCCCCAGCATTTT.

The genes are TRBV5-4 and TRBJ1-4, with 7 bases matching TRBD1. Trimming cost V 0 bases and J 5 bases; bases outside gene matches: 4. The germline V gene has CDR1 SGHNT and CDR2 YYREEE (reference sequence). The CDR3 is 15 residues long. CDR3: CASSLVGGSNEKLFF. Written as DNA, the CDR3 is TGTGCCAGCAGCTTGGTAGGGGGCTCCAATGAAAAACTGTTTTTT.

The chain's CDR3 is CASSLGQVNEQFF. In DNA form, the CDR3 reads TGCGCCAGCAGCTTGGGACAGGTCAATGAGCAGTTCTTC. This rearrangement joins TRBV5-1 to TRBJ2-1, with a tentative D call TRBD1 (6 bases). The V gene lost 0 bases and the J gene lost 6 bases, with 7 bases spanning the gap. Germline values: CDR1 SGHRS, CDR2 YFSETQ. The CDR3 has 13 residues. Based on the CDR3 plus reference TRBV5-1 and TRBJ2-1, the full variable domain is KAGVTQTPRYLIKTRGQQVTLSCSPISGHRSVSWYQQTPGQGLQFLFEYFSETQRNKGNFPGRFSGRQFSNSRSEMNVSTLELGDSALYLCASSLGQVNEQFFGPGTRLTVL.

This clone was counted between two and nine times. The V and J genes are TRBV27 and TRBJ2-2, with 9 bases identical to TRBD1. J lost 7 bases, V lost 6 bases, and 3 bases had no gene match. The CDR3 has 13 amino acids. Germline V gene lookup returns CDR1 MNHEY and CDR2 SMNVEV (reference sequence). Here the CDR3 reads CASRTGGFGELFF. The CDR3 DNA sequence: TGTGCCAGCAGGACAGGGGGATTCGGGGAGCTGTTTTTT.

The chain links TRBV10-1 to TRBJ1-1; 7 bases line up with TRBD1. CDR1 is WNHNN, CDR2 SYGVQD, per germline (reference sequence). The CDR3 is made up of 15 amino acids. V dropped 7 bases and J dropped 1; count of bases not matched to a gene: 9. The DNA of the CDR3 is TGCGCCAGCATCAATGACAGGGCTCCGAACACTGAAGCTTTCTTT. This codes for CASINDRAPNTEAFF.

CDR3 coding DNA: TGTGCCAGTAGTATACCCGGCTCCTACAATGAGCAGTTCTTC. Amino acid sequence: CASSIPGSYNEQFF. The J gene is TRBJ2-1, the V gene TRBV19; the D is unclear. CDR3 length: 14 residues. CDR1 is LNHDA and CDR2 is SQIVND in the germline V gene (reference sequence). V was pared by 2 bases and J by 0 bases, with 5 bases between.

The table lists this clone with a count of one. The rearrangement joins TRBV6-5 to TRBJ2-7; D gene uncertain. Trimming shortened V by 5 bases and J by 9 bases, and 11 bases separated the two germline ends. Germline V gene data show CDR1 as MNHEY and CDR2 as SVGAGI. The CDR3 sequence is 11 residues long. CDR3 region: CASSNPTGQYF. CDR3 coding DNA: TGTGCCAGCAGTAACCCCACCGGGCAGTACTTC.

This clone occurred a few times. CDR3 region: CAWSHGLAGYNEQFF. Here the CDR3 DNA reads TGTGCCTGGAGTCACGGACTAGCGGGCTACAATGAGCAGTTCTTC. V is TRBV30 and J is TRBJ2-1, with 11 positions matching TRBD2. Per the germline V gene, CDR1 is GTSNPN and CDR2 is SVGIG (reference sequence). The CDR3 runs to 15 residues. Trimming took 2 bases from V and 3 from J; bases not matched to a gene: 3. The full variable domain, its missing parts supplied by reference TRBV30 and TRBJ2-1, is SQTIHQWPATLVQPVGSPLSLECTVEGTSNPNLYWYRQAAGRGLQLLFYSVGIGQISSEVPQNLSASRPQDRQFILSSKKLLLSDSGFYLCAWSHGLAGYNEQFFGPGTRLTVL.

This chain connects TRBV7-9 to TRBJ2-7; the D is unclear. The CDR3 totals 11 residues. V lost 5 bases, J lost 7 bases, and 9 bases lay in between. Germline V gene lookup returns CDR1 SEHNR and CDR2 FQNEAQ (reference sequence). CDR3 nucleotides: TGTGCCAGCAGCCGGAGCTTGGAGCAGTACTTC. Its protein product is CASSRSLEQYF.

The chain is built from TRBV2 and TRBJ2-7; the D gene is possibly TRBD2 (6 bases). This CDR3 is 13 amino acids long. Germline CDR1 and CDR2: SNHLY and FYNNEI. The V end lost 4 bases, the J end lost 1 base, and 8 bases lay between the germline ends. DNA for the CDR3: TGTGCCAGCAGTGTCGCGGGGTCCTACGAGCAGTACTTC. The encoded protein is CASSVAGSYEQYF.

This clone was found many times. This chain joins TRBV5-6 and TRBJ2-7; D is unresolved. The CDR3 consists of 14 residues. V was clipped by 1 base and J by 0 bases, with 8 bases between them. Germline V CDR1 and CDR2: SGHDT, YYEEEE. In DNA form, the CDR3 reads TGTGCCAGCAGCTTGTATGTTAGCTCCTACGAGCAGTACTTC. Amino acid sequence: CASSLYVSSYEQYF.

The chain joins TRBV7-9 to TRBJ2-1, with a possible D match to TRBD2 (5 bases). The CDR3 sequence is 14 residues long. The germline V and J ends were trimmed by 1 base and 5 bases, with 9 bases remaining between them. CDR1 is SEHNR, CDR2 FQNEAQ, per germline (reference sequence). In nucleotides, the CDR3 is TGTGCCAGCAGCTTAGTGCCCGGGGACAATGAGCAGTTCTTC. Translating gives CASSLVPGDNEQFF.

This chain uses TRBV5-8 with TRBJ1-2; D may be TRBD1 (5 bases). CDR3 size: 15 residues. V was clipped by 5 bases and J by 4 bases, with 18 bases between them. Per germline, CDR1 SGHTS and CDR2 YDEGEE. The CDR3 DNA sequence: TGTGCCAGCAGGCGCGGTGGGGCACCTCCCTATGGCTACACCTTC. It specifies CASRRGGAPPYGYTF.

The CDR3 protein is CSASPVLAVDNEQFF. The CDR3 nucleotides are TGCAGTGCTAGTCCGGTGCTAGCGGTTGACAATGAGCAGTTCTTC. This sequence joins TRBV20-1 and TRBJ2-1; 7 nucleotides align to TRBD2. This CDR3 contains 15 residues. CDR1 and CDR2 (germline): DFQATT, SNEGSKA (reference sequence). The V segment lost 3 bases and the J segment 5 bases; nucleotides outside the gene matches: 10.

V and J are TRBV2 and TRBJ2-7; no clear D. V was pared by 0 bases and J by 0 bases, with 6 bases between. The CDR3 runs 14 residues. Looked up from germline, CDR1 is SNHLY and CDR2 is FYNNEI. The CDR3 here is CASSEAESSYEQYF. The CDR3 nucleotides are TGTGCCAGCAGTGAAGCGGAGAGCTCCTACGAGCAGTACTTC.

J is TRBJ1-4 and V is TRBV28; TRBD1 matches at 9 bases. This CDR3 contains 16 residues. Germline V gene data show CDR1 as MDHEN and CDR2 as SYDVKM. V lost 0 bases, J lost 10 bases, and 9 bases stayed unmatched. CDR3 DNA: TGTGCCAGCAGTTTATGGGATCCGGGACAGGGTGTAAAACTGTTTTTT. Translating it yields CASSLWDPGQGVKLFF.

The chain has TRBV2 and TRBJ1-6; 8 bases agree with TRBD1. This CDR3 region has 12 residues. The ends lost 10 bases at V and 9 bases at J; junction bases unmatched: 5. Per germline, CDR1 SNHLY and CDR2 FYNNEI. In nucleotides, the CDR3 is TGTGCCAAGACAGGGGCAGGTTCACCCCTCCACTTT. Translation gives CAKTGAGSPLHF.

This chain's CDR3 is CASSSSSGQETQYF. The CDR3 DNA reads as TGTGCCAGCAGCTCGAGTAGCGGACAAGAGACCCAGTACTTC. The chain uses TRBV7-2 and TRBJ2-5; maybe TRBD2 (6 bases). Between the trimmed V and J ends, which lost 4 bases and 2 bases, there was a span of 11 bases. Germline V lookup: CDR1 SGHTA, CDR2 FQGNSA. The CDR3 contains 14 residues.

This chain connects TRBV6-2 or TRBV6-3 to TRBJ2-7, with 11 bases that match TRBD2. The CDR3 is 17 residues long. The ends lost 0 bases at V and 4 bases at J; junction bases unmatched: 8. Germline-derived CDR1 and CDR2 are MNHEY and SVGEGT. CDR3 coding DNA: TGTGCCAGCAGTTACTCTACTAGCGGGAGACCGAGATACGAGCAGTACTTC. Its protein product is CASSYSTSGRPRYEQYF.

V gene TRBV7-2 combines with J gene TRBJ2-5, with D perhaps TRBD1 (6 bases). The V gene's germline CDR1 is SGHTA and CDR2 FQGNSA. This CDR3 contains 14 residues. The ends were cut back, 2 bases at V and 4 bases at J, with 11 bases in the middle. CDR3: CASSLNGGGETQYF. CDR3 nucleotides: TGTGCCAGCAGCTTAAATGGGGGCGGAGAGACCCAGTACTTC. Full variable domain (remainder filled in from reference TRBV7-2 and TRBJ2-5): GAGVSQSPSNKVTEKGKDVELRCDPISGHTALYWYRQSLGQGLEFLIYFQGNSAPDKSGLPSDRFSAERTGGSVSTLTIQRTQQEDSAVYLCASSLNGGGETQYFGPGTRLLVL.

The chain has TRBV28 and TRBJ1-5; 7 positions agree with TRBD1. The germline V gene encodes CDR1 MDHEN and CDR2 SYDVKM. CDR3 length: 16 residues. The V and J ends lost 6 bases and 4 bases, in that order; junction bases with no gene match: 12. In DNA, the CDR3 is TGTGCCAGCAGCCCCCGACAGGGAGGTTGGAATCAGCCCCAGCATTTT. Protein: CASSPRQGGWNQPQHF.